The rows below give T cell receptor beta chains drawn from one sample of a study of CD8+ T cells in alopecia areata. Profiling relied on immunoSEQ multiplex PCR, and the TCRdb table lists in-frame clones only, not all of them. The table has roughly 200,000 clones, 50% to 70% seen once. Sequenced here: CD4+ T cells sorted from blood, sampled at week 0. These receptors were obtained from a human donor with alopecia areata. The CDR3 runs from the conserved cysteine through the conserved F or W. A D gene is named only where the DNA matches it firmly. A row's size may be missing; if present it is once, few, many or a size class.

J gene,D gene,clone size,V gene,CDR3 DNA,CDR3 protein
TRBJ1-5,TRBD1,few,TRBV30,TGTGCCTGCTCACAGGGGACCTCGCGGCAGCCCCAGCATTTT,CACSQGTSRQPQHF
TRBJ2-1,.,few,TRBV4-1,TGCGCCAGCAGCCATGTTACTGGGGCGGAGCAGTTCTTC,CASSHVTGAEQFF
TRBJ2-3,.,.,TRBV27,TGTGCCAGCAGTTTATCGGCTAGGGTGAGCACAGATACGCAGTATTTT,CASSLSARVSTDTQYF
TRBJ2-4,TRBD1,few,TRBV29-1,TGCAGCGTTGCTGACAGGGGTGCCAAAAACATTCAGTACTTC,CSVADRGAKNIQYF
TRBJ2-7,TRBD1,.,TRBV29-1,TGCAGCGTTTTGACAGGGGTTGGGCAGTACTTC,CSVLTGVGQYF
TRBJ2-7,.,.,TRBV9,TGTGCCAGCAGCGTGTACGAGCAGTACTTC,CASSVYEQYF
TRBJ1-3,.,.,TRBV4-1,TGCGCCAGCAGCACCCAACCCGGAGGAGGGAACACCATATATTTT,CASSTQPGGGNTIYF
TRBJ2-7,TRBD2,.,TRBV9,TGTGCCAGCAGCGTAGATGGGTCTAGCGGGGTACTCTACGAGCAGTACTTC,CASSVDGSSGVLYEQYF
TRBJ2-7,TRBD1,.,TRBV29-1,TGCAGCGTTGAACCGGGACAGGGAACCGAGCAGTACTTC,CSVEPGQGTEQYF
TRBJ1-6,.,.,TRBV19,TGTGCCAGTAGTATGAAGGGGGGATCTTCACCCCTCCACTTT,CASSMKGGSSPLHF
TRBJ2-7,.,once,TRBV7-2,TGTGCCAGCAGCTCCTCCACAGCGAAGCAGTACTTC,CASSSSTAKQYF
TRBJ2-7,TRBD1,few,TRBV10-3,TGTGCCATCAGTGATGGCCAAGGGGGCAGCTACGAGCAGTACTTC,CAISDGQGGSYEQYF
TRBJ1-5,.,.,TRBV4-3,TGCGCCAGCAGCCAAGATATAGGGACTAATCAGCCCCAGCATTTT,CASSQDIGTNQPQHF
TRBJ1-6,.,few,TRBV25-1,TGTGCCAGCAGGGGCGGGAATTCACCCCTCCACTTT,CASRGGNSPLHF
TRBJ2-3,TRBD1,few,TRBV19,TGTGCCAGTAGTAAAGACGGGACAGGGGGCACAGATACGCAGTATTTT,CASSKDGTGGTDTQYF
TRBJ1-5,.,.,TRBV30,TGTGCCTGGAGAGGGAGGATGAGCAATCAGCCCCAGCATTTT,CAWRGRMSNQPQHF
TRBJ1-2,.,.,TRBV21-1,TGTGCCAGCAGCAAACAGGAGGGAGAAGGCTACACCTTC,CASSKQEGEGYTF
TRBJ1-5,TRBD1,.,TRBV30,TGTGCATATAACAGGGGAGGGAGCAATCAGCCCCAGCATTTT,CAYNRGGSNQPQHF
TRBJ1-2,TRBD1,.,TRBV15,TGTGCCACCAGCAGAGAGGGGGACAGGGAGGGAGGCTACACCTTC,CATSREGDREGGYTF
TRBJ2-5,.,.,TRBV13,TGTGCCAGCAGCTTGGCGGGGCCCCAAGAGACCCAGTACTTC,CASSLAGPQETQYF
TRBJ2-7,.,.,TRBV27,TGTGCCAGCAGTTACACGCCGGTGAGCCACGAGCAGTACTTC,CASSYTPVSHEQYF
TRBJ1-1,.,once,TRBV30,TGTGCCTGGTGCACAGGGCCGAACACTGAAGCTTTCTTT,CAWCTGPNTEAFF
TRBJ2-3,.,.,TRBV30,TGTGCCTGGAGTGTTGGGGGGAGCACAGATACGCAGTATTTT,CAWSVGGSTDTQYF
TRBJ2-7,TRBD2,.,TRBV29-1,TGCAGCGTTGCAGCCAGCGGGGGGTACGAGCAGTACTTC,CSVAASGGYEQYF
TRBJ2-5,.,once,TRBV29-1,TGCAGCGTTGAGGCCGGGAGCGGGACCCAGTACTTC,CSVEAGSGTQYF
TRBJ1-2,.,.,TRBV29-1,TGCAGCGTTGATGGTTTCCTCGGGACTCCCTATGGCTACACCTTC,CSVDGFLGTPYGYTF
TRBJ1-1,.,.,TRBV28,TGTGCCAGCAGTTTAGGGACCCTCAACACTGAAGCTTTCTTT,CASSLGTLNTEAFF
TRBJ2-6,.,.,TRBV11-2,TGTGCCAGCAGCGGCTACAGGCTCTCTGGGGCCAACGTCCTGACTTTC,CASSGYRLSGANVLTF
TRBJ1-2,TRBD1,.,TRBV7-2,TGTGCCAGCAGCCCAGCCTCAGAAAGGACAGGGGCGGGCTACACCTTC,CASSPASERTGAGYTF
TRBJ2-2,.,.,TRBV4-2,TGTGCCAGCAGCCAAGAGGGCGGCGGGCGGAACACCGGGGAGCTGTTTTTT,CASSQEGGGRNTGELFF
TRBJ1-1,.,few,TRBV29-1,TGCAGCGCGCCCGGACTGGGGAACACTGAAGCTTTCTTT,CSAPGLGNTEAFF
TRBJ2-4,.,few,TRBV15,TGTGCCACCAGCACATCTGCAAACAGATTAGCCAAAAACATTCAGTACTTC,CATSTSANRLAKNIQYF
TRBJ1-1,.,.,TRBV29-1,TGCAGCGTTGGAGGGCTAAATGTGAAGACTGAAGCTTTCTTT,CSVGGLNVKTEAFF
TRBJ2-7,.,.,TRBV2,TGTGCCAGCAGTGAGGTTCAGCAGTACTTC,CASSEVQQYF
TRBJ2-7,.,.,TRBV7-2,TGTGCCAGCAGCCGCAACAGTAATCTCCAAGGGCAGTACTTC,CASSRNSNLQGQYF
TRBJ2-2,.,few,TRBV2,TGTGCCAGCAGTGAAGGGCCCTCGCGGGAGCTGTTTTTT,CASSEGPSRELFF
TRBJ1-1,.,.,TRBV6-5,TGTGCCAGCAGTTACTCGTATACGACAAAGAACACTGAAGCTTTCTTT,CASSYSYTTKNTEAFF
TRBJ2-3,.,.,TRBV4-1,TGCGCCAGCAGCCAAGGACTAGTCAGCACAGATACGCAGTATTTT,CASSQGLVSTDTQYF
TRBJ2-2,.,few,TRBV29-1,TGCAGCGTTGGTGAGAACACCGGGGAGCTGTTTTTT,CSVGENTGELFF
TRBJ2-1,.,.,TRBV18,TGTGCCAGCTCACCTAACCCAGGGGACCAAAATGAGCAGTTCTTC,CASSPNPGDQNEQFF
TRBJ1-6,TRBD1,.,TRBV30,TGTGCCTGGAGTTCGGGACAGGGCGTTTCACCCCTCCACTTT,CAWSSGQGVSPLHF
TRBJ1-2,.,.,TRBV14,TGTGCCAGCAGCCAATCAGGAATTAGCTATGGCTACACCTTC,CASSQSGISYGYTF
TRBJ2-3,.,.,TRBV29-1,TGCAGCGTTGATCGAGGGGCCGGAGATACGCAGTATTTT,CSVDRGAGDTQYF
TRBJ2-4,TRBD1,.,TRBV18,TGTGCCAGCTCACCCCGACAGGGGGGAAACATTCAGTACTTC,CASSPRQGGNIQYF
TRBJ1-1,.,.,TRBV9,TGTGCCAGCAGCGTAGGGACGAGAGGCACTGAAGCTTTCTTT,CASSVGTRGTEAFF
TRBJ1-1,.,.,TRBV30,TGTGCCTGGAGCGATCCAGGTTGGGGCACTGAAGCTTTCTTT,CAWSDPGWGTEAFF
TRBJ1-4,.,.,TRBV11-2,TGTGCCAGCAGCCCCCAGGGATTGGGATGGGAACTGTTTTTT,CASSPQGLGWELFF
TRBJ2-1,.,.,TRBV30,TGTGCCTGGAGTGAAGGGGACTCCTACAATGAGCAGTTCTTC,CAWSEGDSYNEQFF
TRBJ1-3,.,.,TRBV30,TGTGCCTGGGCCCGGGACCTCGGAAACACCATATATTTT,CAWARDLGNTIYF
TRBJ1-6,TRBD1,.,TRBV19,TGTGCCAGTAGTACCCCGACAGGGGAATCACCCCTCCACTTT,CASSTPTGESPLHF
TRBJ1-1,.,.,TRBV29-1,TGCAGCGTTGTGCCAGGGGCGAACACTGAAGCTTTCTTT,CSVVPGANTEAFF